The rows below give T cell receptor beta chains drawn from one sample of a study of T cell repertoires in cytomegalovirus infection. MiXCR was run by TCRdb on the reads, yielding one entry per CDR3 protein. The repertoire consists of a few hundred thousand distinct CDR3 sequences, with approximately 24% occurring once and the leading ten covering roughly 20%. Input material: CD8+ T cells from PBMCs. Every receptor here comes from a human donor in good health (CMV status not recorded). Some clones in this sample may be carry-over from other donors' samples. The CDR3 runs from the conserved cysteine through the conserved F or W. The D gene is left open where the match is weak. Size values are once, few and many counts, or a class for expanded clones, and some rows have none.

D gene: NA; clone size: few; V gene: TRBV7-9; J gene: TRBJ1-1; CDR3 protein: CASSLPGSLIEAFF; CDR3 DNA: TGTGCCAGCAGCTTGCCGGGGTCTTTAATTGAAGCTTTCTTT
D gene: NA; clone size: few; V gene: TRBV19; J gene: TRBJ1-1; CDR3 protein: CASSQGVPEAFF; CDR3 DNA: TGTGCCAGTAGCCAAGGTGTCCCTGAAGCTTTCTTT
D gene: NA; clone size: once; V gene: TRBV23-1; J gene: TRBJ2-7; CDR3 protein: CASSPYFYEQYF; CDR3 DNA: TGCGCCAGCAGCCCGTATTTCTACGAGCAGTACTTC
D gene: NA; clone size: NA; V gene: TRBV24-1; J gene: TRBJ1-2; CDR3 protein: CATSDRFAGGYTF; CDR3 DNA: TGTGCCACCAGTGACCGGTTCGCGGGAGGCTACACCTTC
D gene: NA; clone size: NA; V gene: TRBV11-3; J gene: TRBJ2-1; CDR3 protein: CASSLENYNEQFF; CDR3 DNA: TGTGCCAGCAGCTTAGAGAATTACAATGAGCAGTTCTTC
D gene: NA; clone size: once; V gene: TRBV3-1; J gene: TRBJ1-1; CDR3 protein: CASSRDPGGLEAFF; CDR3 DNA: TGTGCCAGCAGCCGAGACCCGGGTGGGCTTGAAGCTTTCTTT
D gene: NA; clone size: NA; V gene: TRBV6-5; J gene: TRBJ1-1; CDR3 protein: CASSYSKGAGTEAFF; CDR3 DNA: TGTGCCAGCAGTTACTCGAAAGGGGCTGGCACTGAAGCTTTCTTT
D gene: NA; clone size: NA; V gene: TRBV6-2/TRBV6-3; J gene: TRBJ2-1; CDR3 protein: CASSSVLWEQFF; CDR3 DNA: TGTGCCAGCAGTTCGGTCCTCTGGGAGCAGTTCTTC
D gene: NA; clone size: NA; V gene: TRBV12-3/TRBV12-4; J gene: TRBJ2-7; CDR3 protein: CASSFWPTSSYEQYF; CDR3 DNA: TGTGCCAGCAGTTTTTGGCCGACTAGCTCCTACGAGCAGTACTTC
D gene: NA; clone size: many; V gene: TRBV7-9; J gene: TRBJ2-1; CDR3 protein: CASSPAGGSYNEQFF; CDR3 DNA: TGTGCCAGCAGCCCCGCGGGTGGGTCCTACAATGAGCAGTTCTTC
D gene: NA; clone size: NA; V gene: TRBV7-6; J gene: TRBJ2-2; CDR3 protein: CASSLALSTEGTGELFF; CDR3 DNA: TGTGCCAGCAGCTTAGCGCTAAGTACAGAGGGCACCGGGGAGCTGTTTTTT
D gene: NA; clone size: NA; V gene: TRBV2; J gene: TRBJ1-1; CDR3 protein: CATCQQGMNTEAFF; CDR3 DNA: TGTGCCACCTGCCAACAGGGCATGAACACTGAAGCTTTCTTT
D gene: NA; clone size: NA; V gene: TRBV28; J gene: TRBJ2-1; CDR3 protein: CASSLSGDPYNEQFF; CDR3 DNA: TGTGCCAGCAGTTTAAGTGGGGACCCCTACAATGAGCAGTTCTTC
D gene: NA; clone size: few; V gene: TRBV10-3; J gene: TRBJ1-6; CDR3 protein: CAISESPMGSPLHF; CDR3 DNA: TGTGCCATCAGTGAGTCACCGATGGGGTCACCCCTCCACTTT
D gene: NA; clone size: many; V gene: TRBV13; J gene: TRBJ2-2; CDR3 protein: CASSLSYTGELFF; CDR3 DNA: TGTGCCAGCAGCTTAAGCTACACCGGGGAGCTGTTTTTT
D gene: NA; clone size: few; V gene: TRBV6-4; J gene: TRBJ2-1; CDR3 protein: CASSHDYSGNEQFF; CDR3 DNA: TGTGCCAGCAGCCACGATTACTCCGGCAATGAGCAGTTCTTC
D gene: NA; clone size: many; V gene: TRBV29-1; J gene: TRBJ2-6; CDR3 protein: CSVDTRDSGANVLTF; CDR3 DNA: TGCAGCGTTGATACCAGGGATTCTGGGGCCAACGTCCTGACTTTC
D gene: TRBD1; clone size: NA; V gene: TRBV24-1; J gene: TRBJ1-2; CDR3 protein: CATAPSTGALYGYTF; CDR3 DNA: TGTGCCACCGCCCCCTCGACAGGGGCCCTCTATGGCTACACCTTC
D gene: NA; clone size: few; V gene: TRBV11-2; J gene: TRBJ2-2; CDR3 protein: CASSLVYRPGELFF; CDR3 DNA: TGTGCCAGCAGCTTAGTTTACAGGCCCGGGGAGCTGTTTTTT
D gene: NA; clone size: NA; V gene: TRBV27; J gene: TRBJ1-1; CDR3 protein: CASREGGSPRAFF; CDR3 DNA: TGTGCCAGCAGGGAGGGAGGCAGTCCTAGAGCTTTCTTT
D gene: NA; clone size: NA; V gene: TRBV7-6; J gene: TRBJ1-2; CDR3 protein: CASSPPESLVYGYTF; CDR3 DNA: TGTGCCAGCAGCCCCCCAGAATCCCTCGTCTATGGCTACACCTTC
D gene: NA; clone size: NA; V gene: TRBV28; J gene: TRBJ1-6; CDR3 protein: CASSSSREISSPLHF; CDR3 DNA: TGTGCCAGCAGCTCAAGTAGGGAAATCTCTTCACCCCTCCACTTT
D gene: TRBD1; clone size: few; V gene: TRBV27; J gene: TRBJ2-1; CDR3 protein: CASSPQGEGVYNEQFF; CDR3 DNA: TGTGCCAGCAGTCCCCAGGGGGAAGGAGTATACAATGAGCAGTTCTTC
D gene: NA; clone size: few; V gene: TRBV6-1; J gene: TRBJ2-1; CDR3 protein: CASSEGGKRGDEQFF; CDR3 DNA: TGTGCCAGCAGTGAAGGGGGGAAAAGGGGGGATGAGCAGTTCTTC
D gene: NA; clone size: NA; V gene: TRBV29-1; J gene: TRBJ1-2; CDR3 protein: CSVVGGIYGYTF; CDR3 DNA: TGCAGCGTCGTGGGGGGCATCTATGGCTACACCTTC
D gene: TRBD2; clone size: many; V gene: TRBV7-9; J gene: TRBJ2-7; CDR3 protein: CASSSTSGGTYEQYF; CDR3 DNA: TGTGCCAGCAGCTCTACTAGCGGGGGTACCTACGAGCAGTACTTC
D gene: TRBD1; clone size: NA; V gene: TRBV29-1; J gene: TRBJ1-3; CDR3 protein: CSVERQGAGNTIYF; CDR3 DNA: TGCAGCGTTGAGAGGCAGGGGGCTGGAAACACCATATATTTT
D gene: TRBD2; clone size: NA; V gene: TRBV12-3/TRBV12-4; J gene: TRBJ2-1; CDR3 protein: CASSLLAGGTNEQFF; CDR3 DNA: TGTGCCAGCAGCCTACTAGCGGGGGGGACAAATGAGCAGTTCTTC
D gene: TRBD1; clone size: NA; V gene: TRBV12-3/TRBV12-4; J gene: TRBJ2-7; CDR3 protein: CASSLSLGQGVYEQYF; CDR3 DNA: TGTGCCAGCAGTTTAAGTTTGGGACAGGGAGTCTACGAGCAGTACTTC
D gene: TRBD1; clone size: many; V gene: TRBV7-9; J gene: TRBJ2-1; CDR3 protein: CASSLPGQGIDEQFF; CDR3 DNA: TGTGCCAGCAGCCTACCGGGACAGGGTATTGATGAGCAGTTCTTC
D gene: NA; clone size: few; V gene: TRBV5-4; J gene: TRBJ1-2; CDR3 protein: CASSLNRGAYGYTF; CDR3 DNA: TGTGCCAGCAGCCTCAACCGGGGGGCGTATGGCTACACCTTC
D gene: NA; clone size: few; V gene: TRBV12-3/TRBV12-4; J gene: TRBJ1-1; CDR3 protein: CASSPIPFRAFF; CDR3 DNA: TGTGCCAGCAGTCCAATCCCGTTTCGAGCTTTCTTT